These 19 T cell receptor beta chains were sequenced from one sample in a study of CD8+ T cells in alopecia areata (dated by TCRdb to the late 2010s). Libraries came from the immunoSEQ multiplex PCR assay. For TCR sequencing, RNA was extracted from every sample and reverse transcribed into cDNA to serve as template. TCRdb carries this immuneACCESS record with in-frame sequences only. Its versions omit some clonotypes, under half of them owing to an unresolved V gene in the studies checked, with the rest unexplained. The table shows some 120,000 clones here, with no singletons. In total, the top ten clones hold less than 20% of the sample. The sequenced sample was lesional skin. The receptor set was obtained from a C3H/HeJ mouse with alopecia areata. Members of this strain share the MHC haplotype H2-k.

This clone has a handful of counts. Germline and genes: mouse. The read comes to an end 4 residues before the CDR3 does, leaving the germline J gene to fill in the end. The V and J genes are TRBV14 and TRBJ2-1, with 10 bases fitting TRBD1. The CDR3 length is 14 residues. The J segment lost 5 bases and the V segment lost 5 bases, leaving 4 bases of the junction unmatched. Germline V gene sequence: CDR1 SGHDT, CDR2 FRDEAV. CDR3 DNA (partial): TGTGCCAGCAGGGACAGGGGGGAGAATGCT. Amino acids: CASRDRGENA. The entire CDR3 sequence reads CASRDRGENAEQFF.

On this clone itself: Genes and germline come from the mouse. The observed sequence ends 4 residues before the CDR3 terminus, with the missing tail filled in from the germline J gene. The chain has TRBV13-1 and TRBJ2-3; D is unclear. The V and J ends lost 5 bases and 0 bases respectively, with 10 bases between them. CDR1 and CDR2 (germline): NSHNY, SYGAGN. The length of the CDR3 is 14 residues. The CDR3 protein is CASSLLESAETLYF. CDR3 DNA, as far as it was read: TGTGCCAGCAGCCTCCTGGAAAGTGCAGAA.

This clone occurred many times. Each gene name is a mouse one. The read stops 4 residues short of the end of the CDR3; the missing end is completed from the germline J gene. This chain uses TRBV13-3 with TRBJ2-7; D unresolved. The CDR3 is made up of 14 amino acids. The V gene's germline CDR1 is NNHDY and CDR2 SYVADS. V was cut by 2 bases and J by 0 bases, with 9 bases left in between. CDR3 DNA (partial): TGTGCCAGCAGTGAGTTGCTGAGCTCCTAT. Its protein product is CASSELLSSY. The whole CDR3 protein is CASSELLSSYEQYF.

This clone was picked up many times. Genes here carry mouse names. Read data end 4 residues before the CDR3 end; the end is taken from the germline J gene. V and J are TRBV1 and TRBJ2-3; 9 nucleotides line up with TRBD2. Germline CDR1 NSQYPW, CDR2 LRSPGD (reference sequence). This CDR3 spans 14 amino acids. CDR3 DNA (partial): TGCACCTGCAGTGCAGTACTGGGGGGAGAA. The encoded protein is CTCSAVLGGE. The CDR3 as a whole reads CTCSAVLGGETLYF. Complete variable domain (other parts from reference TRBV1 and TRBJ2-3): VTLLEQNPRWRLVPRGQAVNLRCILKNSQYPWMSWYQQDLQKQLQWLFTLRSPGDKEVKSLPGADYLATRVTDTELRLQVANMSQGRTLYCTCSAVLGGETLYFGSGTRLTVL.

Comment on this clone: Gene and germline names: mouse. The observed sequence ends 4 residues before the CDR3 terminus, with the missing tail filled in from the germline J gene. The rearrangement joins TRBV1 to TRBJ2-2; 9 nucleotides agree with TRBD2. The CDR3 is made up of 17 amino acids. The ends lost 0 bases at V and 1 base at J; junction bases unmatched: 3. Germline CDR1 reads NSQYPW; CDR2 reads LRSPGD (reference sequence). Here the CDR3 reads CTCSADLGGLNTGQLYF. The CDR3 DNA, read in part, is TGCACCTGCAGTGCAGACCTGGGGGGGTTAAACACCGGG.

Concerning this clone itself: The germline and genes are mouse ones. Read coverage stops 4 residues before the CDR3 terminus; the germline J gene supplies the remainder. The J gene is TRBJ2-1, the V gene TRBV13-2, with 11 bases aligning to TRBD1. The CDR3 spans 15 residues. V lost 5 bases to trimming and J lost 3 bases; unmatched junction nucleotides: 4. Germline-derived CDR1 and CDR2 are NNHNN and SYGAGS (reference sequence). This chain's CDR3 is CASGLGTGGYAEQFF. The CDR3 bases that were read are TGTGCCAGCGGCCTCGGGACAGGGGGCTATGCT.

This clone was counted between two and nine times. A much bigger clone sits one base away, suggesting this may be a read error. Germline and genes: mouse. The read ends 4 residues before the CDR3 terminus; that terminus is restored from the germline J gene. This chain uses TRBV13-1 with TRBJ2-1, with a possible D match to TRBD1 (6 bases). The germline V gene has CDR1 NSHNY and CDR2 SYGAGN. The CDR3 has 14 amino acids. Deletions cut 1 base from V and 4 bases from J, with 9 bases between. The CDR3 sequence is CASSDRGQYAEQFF. Partial CDR3 DNA: TGTGCCAGCAGTGATAGGGGACAATATGCT.

This clone was seen ten or more times. Mouse gene names and germline throughout. The read gets to within 4 residues of the CDR3 end, and the germline J gene fills in the rest. V and J are TRBV1 and TRBJ1-4, with D possibly being TRBD1 (6 bases). The CDR3 covers 14 residues. V was trimmed by 5 bases and J by 6 bases, leaving 13 bases between them. Germline CDR1 is NSQYPW and CDR2 is LRSPGD (reference sequence). CDR3 DNA (partial): TGCACCTGCAGTCCTGACAGGAAGGACGAA. Protein: CTCSPDRKDE. The complete CDR3 sequence is CTCSPDRKDERLFF.

This clone was counted a few times. Gene names are the mouse ones. The CDR3 is cut off 4 residues early in the read; its end comes from the germline J gene. Other DNA sequences from this sample encode an identical CDR3 as well. This sequence joins TRBV19 and TRBJ2-5, with TRBD2 as a possible D gene (6 bases). The germline V and J ends were trimmed by 4 bases and 1 base, with 10 bases remaining between them. The CDR3 is 14 residues long. Germline values: CDR1 FNHDT, CDR2 SITEND (reference sequence). The part of the CDR3 DNA that was read is TGTGCCAGCAGTCCCGGGACTTACCAAGAC. Translating gives CASSPGTYQD. The whole CDR3 protein is CASSPGTYQDTQYF. The complete variable domain, with remaining parts taken from reference TRBV19 and TRBJ2-5, reads GGIITQTPKFLIGQEGQKLTLKCQQNFNHDTMYWYRQDSGKGLRLIYYSITENDLQKGDLSEGYDASREKKSSFSLTVTSAQKNEMAVFLCASSPGTYQDTQYFGPGTRLLVL.

This clone was seen only a few times. Gene names and germline match the mouse. The DNA ends 4 residues before the CDR3 does, and the rest of the CDR3 is filled in from the germline J gene. The chain employs TRBV19 and TRBJ1-1; perhaps TRBD1 as D (6 bases). The CDR3 sequence is 12 residues long. Germline V gene lookup returns CDR1 FNHDT and CDR2 SITEND (reference sequence). The CDR3 DNA, read in part, is TGTGCCAGCAGTATAAGGGGGTCA. Its translation is CASSIRGS. In full, the CDR3 reads CASSIRGSEVFF.

With respect to this clone: Each gene name is a mouse one. The CDR3 end falls 4 residues outside the read, so it is completed with the germline J gene. V is TRBV19 and J is TRBJ1-1; 8 nucleotides line up with TRBD1. The CDR3 extends over 15 amino acids. Germline trimming cut 4 bases from V and 1 base from J; bases unmatched to any gene: 6. Germline-derived CDR1 and CDR2 are FNHDT and SITEND (reference sequence). CDR3 DNA (partial): TGTGCCAGCAGTGCTCCCGGGACAGGGAACACA. Translating it yields CASSAPGTGNT. The CDR3 reads in full as CASSAPGTGNTEVFF.

On this clone: Mouse germline and gene names are used. The DNA ends 4 residues before the CDR3 does, and the rest of the CDR3 is filled in from the germline J gene. The chain links TRBV13-3 to TRBJ1-1, with a possible D match to TRBD1 (6 bases). The CDR3 has 12 residues. CDR1 is NNHDY, CDR2 SYVADS, per germline. This CDR3 is CASISDRTEVFF. CDR3 DNA, as far as it was read: TGTGCCAGCATCTCGGACAGAACA.

This clone was detected only a few times. Gene names denote mouse genes. The missing CDR3 end, 4 residues past where the read stops, is filled in from the germline J gene. The chain uses TRBV17 and TRBJ2-2, with a weak D call TRBD1 (6 bases). CDR1 is MNHDT and CDR2 is YYDKIL in the germline V gene. CDR3 length: 15 amino acids. Deletions cut 5 bases from V and 0 bases from J, with 10 bases between. CDR3 bases read: TGTGCTAGCAGTGCGGGACATCCAAACACCGGG. It codes for CASSAGHPNTG. The full CDR3 protein is CASSAGHPNTGQLYF.

This clone has a handful of counts. Gene and germline names: mouse. Read coverage stops 4 residues before the CDR3 terminus; the germline J gene supplies the remainder. The chain couples TRBV17 to TRBJ2-7; 7 nucleotides line up with TRBD1. CDR3 size: 13 residues. Germline V gene sequence: CDR1 MNHDT, CDR2 YYDKIL. The CDR3 bases that were read are TGTGCTAGCAGTGCGGGACAGCATTAT. Translating it yields CASSAGQHY. The entire CDR3 reads CASSAGQHYEQYF.

Remarks on this clone: Genes here carry mouse names. The CDR3 goes on 4 residues after the read ends, and that part is filled in from the germline J gene. This sequence joins TRBV13-3 and TRBJ2-7; the match to TRBD1 covers 10 bases. CDR3 length: 15 residues. Germline V gene sequence: CDR1 NNHDY, CDR2 SYVADS. Incomplete CDR3 DNA: TGTGCCAGCAGTCCCGGGACAGGGGAAGATTAT. Protein product: CASSPGTGEDY. The full CDR3 protein is CASSPGTGEDYEQYF.

Regarding this clone: TCRdb's protein does not match the DNA translation at residue 10; the protein provided is translated from the DNA. Gene and germline names: mouse. The CDR3 end falls 3 residues outside the read, so it is completed with the germline J gene. Within the sample, other DNA sequences also encode this same CDR3. The chain has TRBV13-1 and TRBJ1-6; 7 bases are a match to TRBD1. TRBJ1-6 is an open reading frame whose function is uncertain. The CDR3 loop spans 13 amino acids. V shed 3 bases, J shed 7 bases, and the junction held 1 base outside the gene matches. CDR1 and CDR2 from the germline V gene are NSHNY and SYGAGN. The CDR3 bases that were read are TGTGCCAGCAGTGCACAGGGGAATTCGCCC. Its protein is CASSAQGNSP. The whole CDR3 sequence is CASSAQGNSPLYF.

This clone was counted between two and nine times. Gene names refer to mouse genes. From the germline J gene comes the end of the CDR3, since the read stops 4 residues before it. This chain uses TRBV13-3 with TRBJ1-4, with 7 bases lining up with TRBD1. This CDR3 has 15 residues. J was trimmed by 1 base and V by 4 bases; bases with no gene match: 4. Germline V gene lookup returns CDR1 NNHDY and CDR2 SYVADS. The CDR3: CASSPRDSSNERLFF. CDR3 DNA, as far as it was read: TGTGCCAGCAGTCCCCGGGACAGTTCCAACGAA. Supplemented by reference TRBV13-3 and TRBJ1-4, the full variable domain reads EAAVTQSPRSKVAVTGGKVTLSCHQTNNHDYMYWYRQDTGHGLRLIHYSYVADSTEKGDIPDGYKASRPSQENFSLILELASLSQTAVYFCASSPRDSSNERLFFGHGTKLSVL.

Details on this clone: Any gene name here is a mouse gene name. The read ends 4 residues early relative to the CDR3; the germline J gene fills the gap. V gene TRBV13-3 combines with J gene TRBJ2-3; TRBD1 agrees at 10 bases. V shed 4 bases, J shed 2 bases, and the junction held 7 bases outside the gene matches. The CDR3 contains 16 residues. Germline V gene lookup returns CDR1 NNHDY and CDR2 SYVADS. The DNA read from the CDR3 is TGTGCCAGCAGTTCTGACAGGGGGCGCGATGCAGAA. Its translation is CASSSDRGRDAE. The complete CDR3 reads CASSSDRGRDAETLYF.

In regard to this clone: Gene names and germline match the mouse. The read finishes 4 residues shy of the CDR3 end, and the germline J gene is used to complete it. The chain combines TRBV14 with TRBJ2-1; 7 nucleotides line up with TRBD2. After removal of 2 bases from V and 6 bases from J, the junction contained 2 bases not matched to a gene. Germline V gives CDR1 SGHDT, CDR2 FRDEAV. This CDR3 comprises 13 residues. CDR3 loop: CASSLGGVAEQFF. Incomplete CDR3 DNA: TGTGCCAGCAGTTTGGGGGGGGTTGCT.